This T cell receptor beta chain derives from a study of T cell responses to AZD1222 COVID-19 vaccine. Overall study context: Analysis merged second doses at about 4 or about 12 weeks. Study-wide points: The study found vaccine-associated CD4 TCRs spanning spike, dominant at 160-218 and 743-854. Seropositivity was recorded at baseline in only 6 or 7 AZD1222 recipients. Sampling captured repertoires only after the peak T cell response.

The CDR3 has 13 amino acids. The germline CDR1 and CDR2 sequences are SGHTS and YDEGEE. The V and J ends lost 1 base and 1 base respectively, with 5 bases between them. Clones were read by immunoSEQ multiplex PCR, and TCRdb kept only the in-frame ones, dropping some. This sample has 90,000 to 130,000 clones, with under 95% found just once. Turning to this clone: As yet, its antigen is unknown.

The TCR was taken from an adult in good health. The rearrangement uses TRBV5-8 and TRBJ1-1; D is unresolved. The sequencing used peripheral blood, collected on day 0 of AZD1222 vaccination. CDR3 loop: CASSLRGNTEAFF. The DNA of the CDR3 is TGTGCCAGCAGCTTGCGGGGGAACACTGAAGCTTTCTTT. Full variable domain (rest looked up from reference TRBV5-8 and TRBJ1-1): EAGVTQSPTHLIKTRGQQATLRCSPISGHTSVYWYQQALGLGLQFLLWYDEGEERNRGNFPPRFSGRQFPNYSSELNVNALELEDSALYLCASSLRGNTEAFFGQGTRLTVV.